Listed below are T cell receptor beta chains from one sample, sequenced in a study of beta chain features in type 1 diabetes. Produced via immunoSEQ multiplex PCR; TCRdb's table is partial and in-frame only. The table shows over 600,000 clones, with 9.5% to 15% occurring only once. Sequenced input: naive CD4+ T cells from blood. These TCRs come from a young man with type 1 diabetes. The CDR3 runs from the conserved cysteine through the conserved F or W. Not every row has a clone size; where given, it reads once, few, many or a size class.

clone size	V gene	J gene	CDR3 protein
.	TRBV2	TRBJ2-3	CAIPSGGIADTQYF
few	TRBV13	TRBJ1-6	CASSFWDRGTPLHF
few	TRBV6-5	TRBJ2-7	CASRPGIIREQYF
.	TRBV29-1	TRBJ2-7	CSVEDTGSSYEQYF
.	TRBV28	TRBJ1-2	CASRSNYGYTF
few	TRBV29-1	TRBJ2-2	CSARGTGELFF
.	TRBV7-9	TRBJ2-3	CASSSWLAGGRDTQYF
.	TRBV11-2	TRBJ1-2	CASSLVKGSYTF
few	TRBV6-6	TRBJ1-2	CASRPTGTGYGGYTF
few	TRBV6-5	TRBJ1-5	CASRAPGPRDQPQHF
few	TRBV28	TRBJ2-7	CALSLGQGNSSYEQYF
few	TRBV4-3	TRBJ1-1	CASSQETGGNTEAFF
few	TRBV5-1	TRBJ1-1	CASSPGQGGTEAFF
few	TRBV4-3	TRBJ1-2	CASSQAESDYGYTF
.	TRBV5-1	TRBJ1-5	CASSLVGPDQPQHF
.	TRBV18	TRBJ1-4	CASSPYRQGGWTTNEKLFF
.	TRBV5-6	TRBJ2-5	CASSLRVGGFETQYF
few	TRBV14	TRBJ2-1	CASSRARDRGRGINTTAFF
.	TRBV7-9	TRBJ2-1	CASSHRTVEQFF
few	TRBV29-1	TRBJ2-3	CSVEDRRGSGVGTDTQYF
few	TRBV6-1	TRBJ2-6	CASSGESLTGAGANVLTF
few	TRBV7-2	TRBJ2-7	CASSLFPPTYEQYF
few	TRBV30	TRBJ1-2	CARLLKGWNLNYGYTF
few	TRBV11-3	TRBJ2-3	CASSLVAGVTDTQYF
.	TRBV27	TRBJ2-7	CATSWSRDRGHEQYF
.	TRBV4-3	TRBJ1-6	CASSQESNSPLHF
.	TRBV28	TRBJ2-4	CASSLAAEGGTKNIQYF